This TCR beta chain stems from a study of T cells in Graves' hyperthyroidism and ophthalmopathy. Study in general: Blood from the periphery was taken at initial diagnosis, before any treatment.

RNA transcripts provided the source from which TCR beta CDR3 regions were amplified. First-round RT-PCR of the TCR CDR3 relied on the HTBI primer set. TCRdb reanalysed the multiplex PCR reads using MiXCR and keeps one entry per CDR3 protein. This table has roughly 420,000 distinct CDR3 sequences, around 15% appearing once. Study results and limitations: Researchers found most expanded thyroid clonotypes above 0.001 in blood as well.

This clonotype showed up many times. Its antigen is not known. The V gene's germline CDR1 is MNHNS and CDR2 SASEGT. The CDR3 runs to 16 residues. Trimming shortened V by 5 bases and J by 0 bases, and 16 bases separated the two germline ends. An absence of ophthalmopathy progression within 18 months meant stable Graves' hyperthyroidism. Uncontrolled infections, other autoimmune diseases, pregnancy or lactation led to exclusion of patients. Input material: blood. The chain carries TRBV6-1 and TRBJ2-5, with D perhaps assigned TRBD1 or TRBD2 (5 bases each). This receptor was obtained from a woman younger than 35 with Graves' hyperthyroidism. CDR3 loop: CASSPSGQGHQETQYF. For the CDR3, the DNA is TGTGCCAGCAGTCCCTCGGGGCAGGGCCACCAAGAGACCCAGTACTTC.